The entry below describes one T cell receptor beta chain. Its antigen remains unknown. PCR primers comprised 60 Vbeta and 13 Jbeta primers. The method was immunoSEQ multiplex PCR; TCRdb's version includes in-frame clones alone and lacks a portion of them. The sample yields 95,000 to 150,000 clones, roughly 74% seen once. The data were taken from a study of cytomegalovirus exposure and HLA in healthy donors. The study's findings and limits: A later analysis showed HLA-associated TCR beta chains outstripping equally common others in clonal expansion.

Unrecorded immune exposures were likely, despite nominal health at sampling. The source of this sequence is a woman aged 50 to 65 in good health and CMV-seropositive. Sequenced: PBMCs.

CDR3 sequence reads: CASSQPRQGGTGELFF. The CDR3, as DNA: TGCGCCAGCAGTCAGCCGAGACAGGGGGGCACCGGGGAGCTGTTTTTT. This chain uses TRBV23-1 with TRBJ2-2, with 9 nucleotides matching TRBD1. TRBV23-1 is recorded as an ORF, its role being uncertain. Trimming removed 3 bases from V and 4 bases from J; junction bases left unmatched: 6. The CDR3 has 16 residues.